The sequence of this T cell receptor beta chain was determined in a study of blood T cells in healthy people across ages (dated by TCRdb to the mid-2010s). Looking at the study overall: Template switching captured roughly one uniquely barcoded TCR beta cDNA molecule per two T cells in model experiments. The study measured age-related changes in TCR beta repertoire diversity using deep sequencing normalized with unique cDNA molecular identifiers. Four age groups were formed from the donors: young (average roughly 15 years), middle-aged (approximately 39), aged (approximately 60) and long-lived (less than 85). To avoid experimental bias, donors of different ages were distributed randomly across sequencing lanes. Using the same blood draw, the study looked at two additional independent replicas of 1 million unique cDNA reads for two donors, one aged 18 to 29 and the other aged 80 or older.

The library was produced with 5' RACE. Sequencing instrument: Illumina HiSeq 2500. A second PCR of about 6 to 11 cycles was run with a J-beta primer mix and a sample-barcoded 5' primer. A unique molecular identifier was introduced onto each TCR beta cDNA molecule by a template-switch 5' adaptor carrying 12 random nucleotides. Each sample yielded at least 2.5 million CDR3-containing paired-end reads. All of the RNA was converted into first-strand cDNA using the Mint cDNA synthesis kit, with a TRBC-specific oligonucleotide serving as the primer. Following uracil-DNA glycosylase treatment, all cDNA underwent a first 18-cycle PCR with the universal primers M1SS and BC2_uni_R. Under the source paper's analysis protocol: For normalization, 1 million high-quality reads were randomly selected from each sample, with every read carrying a distinct molecular identifier. Reads with shared molecular identifiers were discarded instead of being binned into consensus sequences. CDR3 identification, clonotype clustering and error correction used MiTCR with a Q25 quality threshold and the strictest error-elimination algorithm. A nonparametric unseen species model using Euler transformation provided a lower-bound estimate of total TCR beta diversity. TCRdb reworked the public reads: Q25 trimming with fastp, MiXCR clone assembly, productive beta chains retained. Rows with a matching CDR3 protein are joined into one entry that keeps the most common DNA and genes. The V and J calls shown here were made by TCRdb, not taken from the authors' results. This sample lists about 1.8 million distinct CDR3 sequences; 40% to 55% were detected once. The top ten clonotypes cover roughly 2% of the sample.

Concerning this clonotype: No antigen is known for it. Within one base of it there is no much larger clone, and no base qualities were kept.

The donors were 40 or so Caucasian individuals from Russia, aged roughly 6 to 90 years, who were systemically healthy. Each donor gave around 9.8 milliliters of peripheral blood, collected into EDTA-treated Vacutainer tubes. Ficoll-Paque density-gradient centrifugation was used to isolate PBMCs, with at least 7 million per sample. Trizol reagent was used to extract total RNA from the PBMCs, yielding at least 5.5 micrograms per sample. Naive CD45RAhigh/CD27high T cell percentages were measured by flow cytometry on a PBMC aliquot from every donor. Broad study findings and their caveats: As age increased, observed TCR beta diversity per million T cells dropped in a roughly linear way, and a significant reduction was already evident by age about 40. Estimates of total diversity based on one million sequenced T cells were regarded as lower bounds and as underestimates. A strong correlation was found between observed TCR beta diversity and the percentage of naive T cells measured by flow cytometry. Donor CMV infection status was unknown, potentially confounding age-related changes in expanded clonotypes. The long-lived group showed more naive CD4+ T cells, fewer expanded clones and increased TCR diversity than the aged group, suggesting age selection. Bulk unsorted PBMC profiling prevented conclusive comparison of naive and antigen-experienced compartments.

Taken from the germline V gene (reference sequence), the CDR1 and CDR2 loops are DFQATT and SNEGSKA. The CDR3 goes from the cysteine to the phenylalanine over 17 residues. Only the CDR3 portion is preserved as DNA: 51 bases, with reading frame beginning at the first base. V loses 7 bases, J loses 2 bases, and the germline ends lie 26 bases apart. The TCR originated in a woman between 40 and 55 years old in good health. The specimen sequenced was blood. The receptor chain draws on TRBV20-1 and TRBJ1-1, with no D gene named confidently. In nucleotide form, the sequence is TGCAGTGTCACGGGTCCAGGCGGAACCTTACGAAACACTGAAGCTTTCTTT. It codes for CSVTGPGGTLRNTEAFF.